This passage covers 24 T cell receptor beta chains from one sample sequenced in a study of OX40 agonist ivuxolimab in advanced cancers. Repertoires were generated with immunoSEQ multiplex PCR, while TCRdb's copy carries only in-frame clones and drops some. The sample consists of roughly 33,000 clones, around three quarters of them appearing once. This specimen consisted of CD4+ or CD8+ T cells sorted from blood, obtained in a trial of the OX40 agonist ivuxolimab. These receptors were obtained from an adult with an advanced solid tumor such as melanoma, head and neck, liver or kidney cancer.

The chain links TRBV4-1 to TRBJ2-3; D perhaps matches TRBD1 (6 bases). The germline gives CDR1 MGHRA, CDR2 YSYEKL. This CDR3 comprises 15 residues. The V end was cut by 3 bases, the J end by 6 bases, with 16 bases between. Here the CDR3 reads CASSHRQAVIDTQYF. As DNA, the CDR3 is TGCGCCAGCAGCCACCGACAGGCGGTAATCGATACGCAGTATTTT.

DNA of the CDR3: TGTGCCACCGCACGTCAGACAGTGAACACTGAAGCTTTCTTT. Translating it yields CATARQTVNTEAFF. V usage is TRBV19 and J usage is TRBJ1-1, with D perhaps matching TRBD1 (5 bases). The CDR3 is 14 amino acids. CDR1 is LNHDA and CDR2 is SQIVND in the germline V gene (reference sequence). The V end lost 10 bases, the J end lost 0 bases, and 15 bases lay between the germline ends.

V gene TRBV19 combines with J gene TRBJ2-5, with D uncertain. CDR3 length: 15 residues. The V end was cut by 1 base, the J end by 7 bases, with 16 bases between. In germline, CDR1 is LNHDA, CDR2 SQIVND (reference sequence). Written as DNA, the CDR3 is TGTGCCAGTAGTATAGTTAGTTCACCAAGAGGGACCCAGTACTTC. This gives the protein CASSIVSSPRGTQYF. Drawing the rest from reference TRBV19 and TRBJ2-5, the complete variable domain is DGGITQSPKYLFRKEGQNVTLSCEQNLNHDAMYWYRQDPGQGLRLIYYSQIVNDFQKGDIAEGYSVSREKKESFPLTVTSAQKNPTAFYLCASSIVSSPRGTQYFGPGTRLLVL.

The genes are TRBV5-1 and TRBJ2-1; D is unresolved. V was shortened by 0 bases and J by 6 bases, with 13 bases between the two germline ends. This CDR3 has 15 amino acids. Germline assignment: CDR1 SGHRS and CDR2 YFSETQ. CDR3: CASSLEQYGTNEQFF. CDR3 in DNA: TGCGCCAGCAGCTTGGAACAGTACGGAACCAATGAGCAGTTCTTC.

This chain uses TRBV19 with TRBJ1-5, with 9 bases that match TRBD1. Looked up from germline, CDR1 is LNHDA and CDR2 is SQIVND (reference sequence). CDR3 length: 18 residues. After removal of 6 bases from V and 0 bases from J, the junction contained 12 bases not matched to a gene. The CDR3 sequence is CASRRYVGTGTSNQPQHF. The CDR3, as DNA: TGTGCCAGTAGACGGTATGTGGGGACAGGGACTAGCAATCAGCCCCAGCATTTT.

The chain uses TRBV5-4 and TRBJ1-1; D unclear. Germline CDR1 is SGHNT and CDR2 is YYREEE (reference sequence). This CDR3 is 13 amino acids long. V was shortened by 1 base and J by 5 bases, with 9 bases between the two germline ends. The CDR3 nucleotides are TGTGCCAGCAGCTTGAGGGAGAGTACTGAAGCTTTCTTT. Amino acid sequence: CASSLRESTEAFF.

CDR3 sequence reads: CASSLPQGDGYTF. CDR3 DNA: TGTGCCAGCAGCTTGCCCCAGGGTGACGGCTACACCTTC. V and J are TRBV5-6 and TRBJ1-2; a weak D match, TRBD1 (5 bases). Trimming took off 1 base at V and 8 bases at J, with 12 bases between the two ends. Germline-derived CDR1 and CDR2 are SGHDT and YYEEEE. There are 13 residues in the CDR3.

This clone came up a few times. V is TRBV27 and J is TRBJ2-1; D is possibly TRBD2 (7 bases). There are 17 residues in the CDR3. V was trimmed by 1 base and J by 0 bases, leaving 13 bases between them. Per germline, CDR1 MNHEY and CDR2 SMNVEV (reference sequence). CDR3 sequence (DNA): TGTGCCAGCAGTTTATTGGGGGGGCGGCCCTCCTACAATGAGCAGTTCTTC. Encoded protein: CASSLLGGRPSYNEQFF.

The V and J genes are TRBV29-1 and TRBJ1-1, with unresolved D. Germline V gene data show CDR1 as SQVTM and CDR2 as ANQGSEA. The CDR3 length is 11 residues. The CDR3 DNA reads TGCGGAGCGTCTCGGGCGAGCGAAGCTTTCTTT. Translation gives CGASRASEAFF.

The genes are TRBV11-2 and TRBJ1-1; 7 nucleotides match TRBD1. The J segment lost 5 bases and the V segment lost 0 bases, leaving 3 bases of the junction unmatched. The CDR3 totals 14 residues. The germline V gene has CDR1 SGHAT and CDR2 FQNNGV. The CDR3 DNA reads TGTGCCAGCAGCTTAGACCCAGGGGGAACTGAAGCTTTCTTT. This codes for CASSLDPGGTEAFF.

V usage is TRBV10-3 and J usage is TRBJ1-2; TRBD1 matches 7 bases. Germline V gene lookup returns CDR1 ENHRY and CDR2 SYGVKD. With 10 bases clipped from V and 0 bases from J, the junction kept 11 bases outside the gene matches. CDR3 length equals 15 residues. CDR3 DNA sequence: TGTGCCACCGCCCCCACAGGGGACTCTAACTATGGCTACACCTTC. Translating gives CATAPTGDSNYGYTF.

The chain has TRBV11-1 and TRBJ2-3, with D unclear. V lost 2 bases, J lost 3 bases, and 12 bases lay in between. Germline-derived CDR1 and CDR2 are SGHAT and FQDESV (reference sequence). The CDR3 is made up of 15 amino acids. CDR3 in amino acids: CASSLIGIETDTQYF. CDR3 bases: TGTGCCAGCAGCTTAATAGGGATCGAGACAGATACGCAGTATTTT.

This chain links TRBV7-9 with TRBJ2-7, with D possibly being TRBD1 (8 bases). The CDR3 covers 13 residues. The V gene lost 5 bases and the J gene lost 5 bases, with 13 bases spanning the gap. CDR1 is SEHNR and CDR2 is FQNEAQ in the germline V gene (reference sequence). The CDR3 protein is CASSPTGGDEQYF. The CDR3 nucleotides read TGTGCCAGCAGCCCAACAGGGGGGGACGAGCAGTACTTC.

This sequence joins TRBV12-5 and TRBJ2-1; 8 bases align to TRBD1. The trim removed 5 bases at V and 7 bases at J, leaving 10 bases unmatched. The CDR3 contains 15 residues. Germline V lookup: CDR1 LGHNT, CDR2 FRNRAP. The CDR3 spells CASGAPGQVGNEQFF. DNA of the CDR3: TGTGCTAGTGGTGCACCGGGACAGGTAGGGAATGAGCAGTTCTTC.

The chain carries TRBV10-3 and TRBJ2-7, with D tentatively TRBD1 (5 bases). V was shortened by 11 bases and J by 2 bases, with 10 bases between the two germline ends. The CDR3 is made up of 11 amino acids. Germline V gives CDR1 ENHRY, CDR2 SYGVKD. The CDR3 bases are TGTGCCTCGACAGATACCTACGAGCAGTACTTC. It yields the protein CASTDTYEQYF.

This chain links TRBV29-1 with TRBJ2-1, with unresolved D. Germline CDR1 and CDR2: SQVTM and ANQGSEA. The CDR3 spans 12 residues. Trimming took off 8 bases at V and 6 bases at J, with 14 bases between the two ends. CDR3 sequence: CSPTALLNEQFF. In DNA form, the CDR3 reads TGCAGCCCCACTGCCCTCCTCAATGAGCAGTTCTTC.

This clone was counted between two and nine times. The chain couples TRBV27 to TRBJ2-1; 8 nucleotides agree with TRBD2. The CDR3 is 15 amino acids. V shed 2 bases, J shed 3 bases, and the junction held 3 bases outside the gene matches. Looked up from germline, CDR1 is MNHEY and CDR2 is SMNVEV (reference sequence). CDR3 amino acids: CASSLIAGHYNEQFF. The CDR3, as DNA: TGTGCCAGCAGTTTAATAGCGGGGCACTACAATGAGCAGTTCTTC.

The chain uses TRBV7-9 and TRBJ1-5; D possibly corresponds to TRBD1 (6 bases). The germline gives CDR1 SEHNR, CDR2 FQNEAQ (reference sequence). Trimming left V 5 bases short and J 5 bases short, with 16 bases between. This CDR3 is built from 15 residues. The CDR3 DNA reads as TGTGCCAGCAGCCCGTCCCGGGACATCCATCAGCCCCAGCATTTT. Its translation: CASSPSRDIHQPQHF. Based on the CDR3 plus reference TRBV7-9 and TRBJ1-5, the full variable domain is DTGVSQNPRHKITKRGQNVTFRCDPISEHNRLYWYRQTLGQGPEFLTYFQNEAQLEKSRLLSDRFSAERPKGSFSTLEIQRTEQGDSAMYLCASSPSRDIHQPQHFGDGTRLSIL.

The chain links TRBV6-5 to TRBJ1-3; 7 positions agree with TRBD1. The CDR3 has 13 amino acids. Per the germline V gene, CDR1 is MNHEY and CDR2 is SVGAGI. Trimming took 8 bases from V and 4 from J; bases not matched to a gene: 5. This CDR3 is CASQGELGNTIYF. The CDR3 DNA is TGTGCCAGCCAGGGGGAGCTCGGAAACACCATATATTTT.

The CDR3 reads CASSLPRQGGNSPLHF. In nucleotides, the CDR3 is TGTGCCAGCAGTCTTCCACGACAGGGTGGTAATTCACCCCTCCACTTT. The chain recombines TRBV28 with TRBJ1-6; 7 nucleotides align to TRBD1. Looked up from germline, CDR1 is MDHEN and CDR2 is SYDVKM. The CDR3 covers 16 residues. V lost 5 bases, J lost 6 bases, and 10 bases stayed unmatched.

In nucleotides, the CDR3 is TGTGCCAGCAGCTTGGACAGGGGTGCTACGCAGTATTTT. As protein: CASSLDRGATQYF. The chain recombines TRBV5-4 with TRBJ2-3; 7 bases match TRBD1. The CDR3 contains 13 residues. The germline gives CDR1 SGHNT, CDR2 YYREEE (reference sequence). The J segment lost 8 bases and the V segment lost 0 bases, leaving 3 bases of the junction unmatched.

A single count supports this clone. The genes are TRBV29-1 and TRBJ2-1, with D uncertain. The CDR3 extends over 12 amino acids. Germline lookup yields CDR1 SQVTM and CDR2 ANQGSEA. In nucleotides, the CDR3 is TGCACTTTCCTCGATTACTACAATGAGCAGTTCTTC. Translation: CTFLDYYNEQFF.

The rearrangement joins TRBV19 to TRBJ1-2; 7 bases match TRBD1. CDR1 LNHDA and CDR2 SQIVND come from the germline V gene (reference sequence). Unmatched junction bases numbered 4, after V lost 4 bases and J lost 2 bases. The CDR3 has 14 amino acids. CDR3 residues: CASSKQGLNYGYTF. As DNA, the CDR3 is TGTGCCAGTAGTAAACAGGGGTTGAACTATGGCTACACCTTC.

V usage is TRBV15 and J usage is TRBJ2-2, with D tentatively TRBD2 (6 bases). From germline, CDR1 is LNHNV and CDR2 YYDKDF (reference sequence). V gave up 3 bases and J gave up 6 bases, with 11 bases separating them. The CDR3 loop spans 14 amino acids. CDR3 DNA: TGTGCCACCAGCAGTGGAGGGGCCTCCGGGGAGCTGTTTTTT. It translates to CATSSGGASGELFF.